Listed here are 27 T cell receptor beta chains from one sample, sequenced in a study of regulatory T cells in long-lasting Graves disease (dated by TCRdb to the early 2020s). Receptor amplification or capture employed multiplex PCR. Sequencing took place on an Illumina HiSeq 4000. CDR3 regions were amplified by Arm-PCR with iRepertoire HTBI primers to construct TCR beta libraries. The public sequencing data were trimmed at Q25 with fastp and processed into clonotypes with MiXCR by TCRdb, which kept only in-frame beta chains. Here each entry gathers all rows of one CDR3 protein and keeps the most common genes and DNA. The sample table records 400,000 to 500,000 distinct CDR3 sequences; over 14% of these occur just once. The top ten clonotypes cover 7.8% of the sample. The sample's time point, from its label and the paper: newly diagnosed GD, antithyroid drugs for less than 3 months. For both TCR sequencing and RNA sequencing, RNA was extracted from PBMCs using TRIzol.

This same sample was also part of a study on T cells in Graves' hyperthyroidism and ophthalmopathy.

Material: peripheral blood mononuclear cells (PBMCs), obtained at new diagnosis, from a patient treated with antithyroid drugs. The receptors stem from a middle-aged woman with Graves disease. Donor details come from another sample of the same person, matched by shared clones.

V and J are TRBV12-3 or TRBV12-4 and TRBJ1-4; 7 bases align to TRBD1. There are 15 residues in the CDR3. J lost 6 bases, V lost 0 bases, and 4 bases had no gene match. CDR3 in amino acids: CASSLATGLDEKLFF. The DNA for the CDR3 is TGTGCCAGCAGTTTAGCGACAGGGTTGGATGAAAAACTGTTTTTT.

Many counts were recorded for this clonotype. The rearrangement joins TRBV7-2 to TRBJ2-6, with a weak D call TRBD1 (7 bases). Trimming took off 0 bases at V and 4 bases at J, with 22 bases between the two ends. The CDR3 covers 20 residues. The germline CDR1 and CDR2 sequences are SGHTA and FQGNSA. CDR3 residues: CASSLALRGQPLSGANVLTF. The CDR3 bases are TGTGCCAGCAGCTTAGCATTGCGGGGACAGCCCTTATCAGGGGCCAACGTCCTGACTTTC.

This clonotype occurred many times. This CDR3 reads CASTLAGAYNEQFF. The CDR3, as DNA: TGTGCCAGCACCCTAGCGGGAGCCTACAATGAGCAGTTCTTC. The V gene is TRBV27, the J gene TRBJ2-1; 10 bases are a match to TRBD2. The CDR3 covers 14 residues. Trimming took 7 bases from V and 2 from J; bases not matched to a gene: 2. Per the germline V gene, CDR1 is MNHEY and CDR2 is SMNVEV (reference sequence).

This clonotype has a count of ten or more. The chain recombines TRBV6-2 or TRBV6-3 with TRBJ1-2, with D possibly being TRBD1 (5 bases). The V gene lost 8 bases and the J gene lost 8 bases, with 21 bases spanning the gap. This CDR3 spans 14 amino acids. Germline CDR1 MNHEY, CDR2 SVGEGT. CDR3 sequence reads: CASSRGVGWGGYTF. CDR3 nucleotide sequence: TGTGCCAGCTCCCGAGGAGTTGGATGGGGGGGCTACACCTTC.

This clonotype came up many times. The chain links TRBV18 to TRBJ2-6, with unresolved D. V was pared by 2 bases and J by 0 bases, with 5 bases between. CDR1 is KGHSH, CDR2 LQKENI, per germline. The CDR3 is 15 residues long. The CDR3 protein is CASSPFHSGANVLTF. DNA of the CDR3: TGTGCCAGCTCACCATTTCACTCTGGGGCCAACGTCCTGACTTTC.

This clonotype came up many times. The V call is TRBV28, the J call TRBJ2-6, with D perhaps matching TRBD1 (6 bases). CDR3 length: 15 residues. Trimming shortened V by 5 bases and J by 2 bases, and 10 bases separated the two germline ends. Germline CDR1 reads MDHEN; CDR2 reads SYDVKM. In DNA form, the CDR3 reads TGTGCCAGCAGTATACACAGGGCTGGGGCCAACGTCCTGACTTTC. Amino acids: CASSIHRAGANVLTF.

CDR3 residues: CASSDQGQGDTEAFF. CDR3 sequence (DNA): TGTGCCAGCAGTGACCAGGGACAGGGGGACACTGAAGCTTTCTTT. This chain uses TRBV6-2 or TRBV6-3 with TRBJ1-1; 11 nucleotides align to TRBD1. CDR1 MNHEY and CDR2 SVGEGT come from the germline V gene. This CDR3 region has 15 residues. V trimming: 5 bases; J trimming: 3 bases; junction bases outside the gene matches: 5.

This clonotype was picked up many times. Written as DNA, the CDR3 is TGTGCCAGCTCACCCGACAGGAACCACTACAATCAGCCCCAGCATTTT. It codes for CASSPDRNHYNQPQHF. The V and J genes are TRBV18 and TRBJ1-5, with TRBD1 as a possible D gene (6 bases). Germline values: CDR1 KGHSH, CDR2 LQKENI. The CDR3 runs 16 residues. Trimming shortened V by 3 bases and J by 3 bases, and 15 bases separated the two germline ends.

This clonotype appeared a few times. A much larger clone is a single base away; this may be a read error. In DNA form, the CDR3 reads TGTGCCTGGGGACTAGCGGAATACGAGCAGTACTTC. Translation: CAWGLAEYEQYF. The chain recombines TRBV30 with TRBJ2-7; 10 nucleotides line up with TRBD2. This CDR3 is built from 12 residues. The J segment lost 4 bases and the V segment lost 5 bases, leaving 2 bases of the junction unmatched. CDR1 and CDR2 from the germline V gene are GTSNPN and SVGIG (reference sequence).

This clonotype was detected many times. V gene TRBV30 combines with J gene TRBJ1-2, with TRBD1 identical over 11 bases. This CDR3 contains 15 residues. The germline CDR1 and CDR2 sequences are GTSNPN and SVGIG (reference sequence). The trim removed 1 base at V and 2 bases at J, leaving 3 bases unmatched. The CDR3 DNA sequence: TGTGCCTGGAGTGGGGGGACAGGGGGAAACTATGGCTACACCTTC. Translation: CAWSGGTGGNYGYTF.

This clonotype occurred many times. This chain links TRBV12-5 with TRBJ2-5; D gene uncertain. CDR1 and CDR2 (germline): LGHNT, FRNRAP. CDR3 length: 12 residues. Between the trimmed V and J ends, which lost 3 bases and 4 bases, there was a span of 6 bases. The CDR3 sequence is CASGLHSETQYF. The CDR3 nucleotides are TGTGCTAGTGGTTTACATTCAGAGACCCAGTACTTC.

This clonotype has more than one count but fewer than ten. The chain couples TRBV6-5 to TRBJ2-1, with 9 bases aligning to TRBD2. CDR1 is MNHEY, CDR2 SVGAGI, per germline. CDR3 length equals 15 residues. Trimming took 4 bases from V and 3 from J; bases not matched to a gene: 4. CDR3: CASSSTSGYYNEQFF. The CDR3 DNA follows: TGTGCCAGCAGTTCCACTAGCGGGTACTACAATGAGCAGTTCTTC.

This clonotype was seen many times. The rearrangement joins TRBV28 to TRBJ2-7; D not resolved. From germline, CDR1 is MDHEN and CDR2 SYDVKM. V lost 4 bases, J lost 7 bases, and 14 bases lay in between. This CDR3 is built from 13 residues. The CDR3 reads CASSSPLPAEQYF. In DNA form, the CDR3 reads TGTGCCAGCAGTTCTCCTCTTCCAGCGGAGCAGTACTTC.

The chain combines TRBV4-1 with TRBJ2-7; 12 bases are shared with TRBD2. The CDR3 is 16 residues long. J lost 2 bases, V lost 4 bases, and 6 bases had no gene match. The V gene's germline CDR1 is MGHRA and CDR2 YSYEKL. CDR3 DNA: TGCGCCAGCAGCCCGTATCCTAGCGGGAGGGCCTACGAGCAGTACTTC. It specifies CASSPYPSGRAYEQYF.

The sample holds a few counts of this clonotype. This chain links TRBV30 with TRBJ2-7; no definite D call. Germline CDR1 is GTSNPN and CDR2 is SVGIG (reference sequence). The CDR3 extends over 14 amino acids. Trimming took 0 bases from V and 0 from J, leaving 9 bases between them. DNA for the CDR3: TGTGCCTGGAGTGTGGGCAGCAGCTCCTACGAGCAGTACTTC. Protein: CAWSVGSSSYEQYF. The entire variable domain, with the rest obtained from reference TRBV30 and TRBJ2-7, is as follows: SQTIHQWPATLVQPVGSPLSLECTVEGTSNPNLYWYRQAAGRGLQLLFYSVGIGQISSEVPQNLSASRPQDRQFILSSKKLLLSDSGFYLCAWSVGSSSYEQYFGPGTRLTVT.

This clonotype has at least ten counts. V gene TRBV3-1 combines with J gene TRBJ1-2, with D possibly TRBD1 on 5 matching bases. From germline, CDR1 is LGHDT and CDR2 YNNKEL (reference sequence). CDR3 length: 13 residues. V lost 4 bases, J lost 3 bases, and 9 bases lay in between. In nucleotides, the CDR3 is TGTGCCAGCAGCCCCAGGGAAGACTATGGCTACACCTTC. This translates into CASSPREDYGYTF.

The chain carries TRBV5-4 and TRBJ1-2, with D unclear. Germline CDR1 and CDR2: SGHNT and YYREEE (reference sequence). The CDR3 spans 13 residues. The V end lost 2 bases, the J end lost 2 bases, and 7 bases lay between the germline ends. CDR3 residues: CASSFNSNYGYTF. CDR3 DNA: TGTGCCAGCAGCTTTAACAGCAACTATGGCTACACCTTC.

This clonotype was found many times. The genes are TRBV30 and TRBJ1-1; D is possibly TRBD1 (5 bases). V lost 1 base to trimming and J lost 0 bases, with 15 bases between them. Germline-derived CDR1 and CDR2 are GTSNPN and SVGIG (reference sequence). The CDR3 is 16 residues long. The DNA for the CDR3 is TGTGCCTGGAGTGAAGGGGCCTTTTCCATGAACACTGAAGCTTTCTTT. It is translated as CAWSEGAFSMNTEAFF.

This clonotype was found many times. The chain has TRBV7-9 and TRBJ2-3; the D gene could be TRBD1 or TRBD2 (5 bases each). The ends were cut back, 5 bases at V and 2 bases at J, with 14 bases in the middle. The germline V gene encodes CDR1 SEHNR and CDR2 FQNEAQ (reference sequence). This CDR3 spans 15 amino acids. Written as DNA, the CDR3 is TGTGCCAGCAGCGCTCCCGGGACCAACACAGATACGCAGTATTTT. Its protein product is CASSAPGTNTDTQYF.

At least ten counts were recorded for this clonotype. The chain combines TRBV24-1 with TRBJ2-5; 9 positions match TRBD2. The CDR3 runs to 13 residues. In germline, CDR1 is KGHDR, CDR2 SFDVKD. The ends lost 10 bases at V and 5 bases at J; junction bases unmatched: 7. The CDR3: CATSAGGEETQYF. CDR3 coding DNA: TGTGCCACTTCGGCGGGGGGGGAGGAGACCCAGTACTTC.

This clonotype has ten or more counts. The junction differs from germline at one of its ends, possibly a read error. The V and J genes are TRBV5-6 and TRBJ2-1; D gene ambiguous. The CDR3 contains 14 residues. Germline CDR1 SGHDT, CDR2 YYEEEE. The CDR3, as DNA: TGCGCCAGCAGCTTAGGAACCCCCCACAATGAGCAGTTCTTC. Translating gives CASSLGTPHNEQFF.

This clonotype was counted ten times or more. The CDR3 loop is CAWTAGGYNEQFF. CDR3 coding DNA: TGTGCCTGGACGGCAGGGGGCTACAATGAGCAGTTCTTC. The chain is built from TRBV30 and TRBJ2-1, with 7 bases aligning to TRBD1. The V gene's germline CDR1 is GTSNPN and CDR2 SVGIG (reference sequence). Trimming took 4 bases from V and 3 from J; bases not matched to a gene: 3. The CDR3 is 13 residues long.

About this clonotype itself: One base away lies a much larger clone, so this may be a sequencing read error. V is TRBV29-1 and J is TRBJ1-2; a possible D gene is TRBD1 (6 bases). V gave up 8 bases and J gave up 13 bases, with 26 bases separating them. CDR1 and CDR2 (germline): SQVTM, ANQGSEA. The length of the CDR3 is 13 residues. CDR3 amino acids: CSIKKWDTDFCTF. CDR3 in DNA: TGCAGCATCAAGAAGTGGGACACCGACTTTTGCACCTTC.

This clonotype turned up a few times. The genes are TRBV19 and TRBJ1-4; 8 bases fit TRBD1. CDR3 length: 15 residues. V lost 5 bases, J lost 4 bases, and 6 bases stayed unmatched. Germline CDR1 and CDR2: LNHDA and SQIVND (reference sequence). CDR3 in DNA: TGTGCCAGTAGTTACCGGGACAGGAGTAATGAAAAACTGTTTTTT. Encoded protein: CASSYRDRSNEKLFF.

This clonotype was counted only a few times. The chain couples TRBV4-1 to TRBJ2-7, with 7 bases identical to TRBD2. The CDR3 is made up of 13 amino acids. V lost 3 bases to trimming and J lost 4 bases; unmatched junction nucleotides: 3. The germline CDR1 and CDR2 sequences are MGHRA and YSYEKL. CDR3 sequence reads: CASSQGGDYEQYF. Written as DNA, the CDR3 is TGCGCCAGCAGCCAGGGGGGGGATTACGAGCAGTACTTC.

At least ten counts were recorded for this clonotype. The genes are TRBV5-4 and TRBJ2-5; 10 nucleotides match TRBD2. The germline V gene has CDR1 SGHNT and CDR2 YYREEE (reference sequence). J lost 6 bases, V lost 0 bases, and 8 bases had no gene match. The CDR3 length is 16 residues. CDR3 residues: CASSLELAGVTKTQYF. CDR3 sequence (DNA): TGTGCCAGCAGCTTGGAGCTAGCGGGAGTTACGAAGACCCAGTACTTC.

This clonotype has at least ten counts. The chain couples TRBV5-1 to TRBJ2-2; D is undetermined. V shed 1 base and J shed 4 bases, with 5 bases lying between them. The V gene's germline CDR1 is SGHRS and CDR2 YFSETQ. The CDR3 loop spans 13 amino acids. Written as DNA, the CDR3 is TGCGCCAGCAGCTTGCGATCCACCGGGGAGCTGTTTTTT. It yields the protein CASSLRSTGELFF.